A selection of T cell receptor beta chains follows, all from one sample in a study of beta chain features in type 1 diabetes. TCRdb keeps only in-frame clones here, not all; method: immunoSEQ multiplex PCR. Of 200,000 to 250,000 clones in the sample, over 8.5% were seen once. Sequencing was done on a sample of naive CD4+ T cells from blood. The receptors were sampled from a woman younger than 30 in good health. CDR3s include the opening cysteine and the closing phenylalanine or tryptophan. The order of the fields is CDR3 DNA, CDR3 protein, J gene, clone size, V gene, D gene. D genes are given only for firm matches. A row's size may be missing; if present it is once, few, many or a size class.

cdr3_nt: TGTGCCAGCAGCTCCCGGACAGGTAGCACAGATACGCAGTATTTT
cdr3_aa: CASSSRTGSTDTQYF
j_call: TRBJ2-3
clone_size: .
v_call: TRBV9
d_call: TRBD1

cdr3_nt: TGTGCCAGCAGCTTCCCTAGGACAGACAGAAACATTCAGTACTTC
cdr3_aa: CASSFPRTDRNIQYF
j_call: TRBJ2-4
clone_size: .
v_call: TRBV7-8
d_call: .

cdr3_nt: TGTGCCAGTAGTATATCAGGGGGTACCTACGAGCAGTACTTC
cdr3_aa: CASSISGGTYEQYF
j_call: TRBJ2-7
clone_size: few
v_call: TRBV19
d_call: TRBD1

cdr3_nt: TGTGCCTGGAGCCGCGGCGGTGGCTACACCTTC
cdr3_aa: CAWSRGGGYTF
j_call: TRBJ1-2
clone_size: .
v_call: TRBV30
d_call: .

cdr3_nt: TGTGCCAGCAGTTACTTCGAGGGTTCTGGGGCCAACGTCCTGACTTTC
cdr3_aa: CASSYFEGSGANVLTF
j_call: TRBJ2-6
clone_size: .
v_call: TRBV6-5
d_call: .

cdr3_nt: TGTGCCAGCAGTCCAGACAGGGAGGTACACGAGCAGTACTTC
cdr3_aa: CASSPDREVHEQYF
j_call: TRBJ2-7
clone_size: .
v_call: TRBV6-6
d_call: .

cdr3_nt: TGTGCCAGCAGTGAGGGACCGACAGGGGATGAGCAGTTCTTC
cdr3_aa: CASSEGPTGDEQFF
j_call: TRBJ2-1
clone_size: few
v_call: TRBV2
d_call: TRBD1

cdr3_nt: TGTGCCAGCAGCCAAGATCCAGGGCCCCAAGAGACCCAGTACTTC
cdr3_aa: CASSQDPGPQETQYF
j_call: TRBJ2-5
clone_size: .
v_call: TRBV4-2
d_call: .

cdr3_nt: TGCAGCGTTGACAGACCTAACTATGACTACACCTTC
cdr3_aa: CSVDRPNYDYTF
j_call: TRBJ1-2
clone_size: once
v_call: TRBV29-1
d_call: .

cdr3_nt: TGTGCCAGCAGCTCAACAGCGGGGGGGGGCCAAGAGACCCAGTACTTC
cdr3_aa: CASSSTAGGGQETQYF
j_call: TRBJ2-5
clone_size: .
v_call: TRBV5-4
d_call: TRBD2

cdr3_nt: TGTGCCAGCAGTTACGGGACTAGCGGGAAGGGCGAGCAGTACTTC
cdr3_aa: CASSYGTSGKGEQYF
j_call: TRBJ2-7
clone_size: .
v_call: TRBV6-5
d_call: TRBD2

cdr3_nt: TGCGCCAGCAGCTTGGCCCCGTCCAGGGGAATGAACACTGAAGCTTTCTTT
cdr3_aa: CASSLAPSRGMNTEAFF
j_call: TRBJ1-1
clone_size: .
v_call: TRBV5-1
d_call: .

cdr3_nt: TGTGCCAGCAGCCGGGGTCGGAGGGGACCCCTCCTCTATGGCTACACCTTC
cdr3_aa: CASSRGRRGPLLYGYTF
j_call: TRBJ1-2
clone_size: once
v_call: TRBV28
d_call: .

cdr3_nt: TGTGCCAGCAGTTACCGGTCTCTCGACTACGAGCAGTACTTC
cdr3_aa: CASSYRSLDYEQYF
j_call: TRBJ2-7
clone_size: .
v_call: TRBV6-5
d_call: .

cdr3_nt: TGCGCCAGCAGCTTTTCCTCGAACACTGAAGCTTTCTTT
cdr3_aa: CASSFSSNTEAFF
j_call: TRBJ1-1
clone_size: few
v_call: TRBV5-1
d_call: .

cdr3_nt: TGTGCCAGCAGCTCGGACAGGGGGAAGGTCGGGGAGCTGTTTTTT
cdr3_aa: CASSSDRGKVGELFF
j_call: TRBJ2-2
clone_size: .
v_call: TRBV13
d_call: TRBD1

cdr3_nt: TGTGCCAGCGGAGTGTCAGGGCGCCAGTTATTAAGGAATGAGCAGTTCTTC
cdr3_aa: CASGVSGRQLLRNEQFF
j_call: TRBJ2-1
clone_size: few
v_call: TRBV7-8
d_call: .

cdr3_nt: TGTGCCAGCAGATCTAGCGGGAGGAGGGGCACCCAAGAGACCCAGTACTTC
cdr3_aa: CASRSSGRRGTQETQYF
j_call: TRBJ2-5
clone_size: .
v_call: TRBV7-6
d_call: TRBD2

cdr3_nt: TGTGCCAGCAGCTTAGCGGGGTCTGGAAACACCATATATTTT
cdr3_aa: CASSLAGSGNTIYF
j_call: TRBJ1-3
clone_size: .
v_call: TRBV11-2
d_call: .

cdr3_nt: TGTGCCTGGAGTGGAGGTGGCTACACCTTC
cdr3_aa: CAWSGGGYTF
j_call: TRBJ1-2
clone_size: few
v_call: TRBV30
d_call: .

cdr3_nt: TGTGCCAGCAGCAATCCGGTGGACTATGGCTACACCTTC
cdr3_aa: CASSNPVDYGYTF
j_call: TRBJ1-2
clone_size: .
v_call: TRBV28
d_call: .

cdr3_nt: TGTGCCAGCAGTTACTCCCCTACCCAGGGGAACACTGAAGCTTTCTTT
cdr3_aa: CASSYSPTQGNTEAFF
j_call: TRBJ1-1
clone_size: .
v_call: TRBV6-6
d_call: .

cdr3_nt: TGTGCCAGCAGCCCGATACAGCCGAACGCCTACGAGCAGTACTTC
cdr3_aa: CASSPIQPNAYEQYF
j_call: TRBJ2-7
clone_size: few
v_call: TRBV7-9
d_call: .

cdr3_nt: TGTGCCAGTAGGCCAACCCTAGCGGGGGTCACAGATACGCAGTATTTT
cdr3_aa: CASRPTLAGVTDTQYF
j_call: TRBJ2-3
clone_size: few
v_call: TRBV19
d_call: TRBD2

cdr3_nt: TGTGCCAGCAGCCCTGCCCGAGCGGGAGGGGGAGATACGCAGTATTTT
cdr3_aa: CASSPARAGGGDTQYF
j_call: TRBJ2-3
clone_size: .
v_call: TRBV9
d_call: TRBD2

cdr3_nt: TGCAGCCTGGTTTCGGGGTATACAGATACGCAGTATTTT
cdr3_aa: CSLVSGYTDTQYF
j_call: TRBJ2-3
clone_size: many
v_call: TRBV29-1
d_call: .

cdr3_nt: TGTGCCAGCAGCTTAGCGGCTTCGTGGGGAGGCGGGGCCAACGTCCTGACTTTC
cdr3_aa: CASSLAASWGGGANVLTF
j_call: TRBJ2-6
clone_size: few
v_call: TRBV7-2
d_call: .

cdr3_nt: TGTGCCATCAGCCCGGGACAGACTACAGATACGCAGTATTTT
cdr3_aa: CAISPGQTTDTQYF
j_call: TRBJ2-3
clone_size: many
v_call: TRBV10-3
d_call: TRBD1

cdr3_nt: TGTGCCAGCAGCCCACTACAGGGGGCGAGAAACACTGAAGCTTTCTTT
cdr3_aa: CASSPLQGARNTEAFF
j_call: TRBJ1-1
clone_size: few
v_call: TRBV7-2
d_call: TRBD1

cdr3_nt: TGTGCCAGCAGTGAATTTTTAGGAGCCCATGAGCAGTTCTTC
cdr3_aa: CASSEFLGAHEQFF
j_call: TRBJ2-1
clone_size: few
v_call: TRBV2
d_call: .

cdr3_nt: TGTGCCAGCAGCTTGTCGAGGACAGATACGCAGTATTTT
cdr3_aa: CASSLSRTDTQYF
j_call: TRBJ2-3
clone_size: .
v_call: TRBV5-4
d_call: .

cdr3_nt: TGCGCCAGCAGCCCGGGAGGAGTAAGCACAGATACGCAGTATTTT
cdr3_aa: CASSPGGVSTDTQYF
j_call: TRBJ2-3
clone_size: few
v_call: TRBV5-1
d_call: TRBD2

cdr3_nt: TGTGCCAGCAGTTATGTCGGGAGAGAAGAGCTGTTTTTT
cdr3_aa: CASSYVGREELFF
j_call: TRBJ2-2
clone_size: few
v_call: TRBV6-5
d_call: .

cdr3_nt: TGTGCCAGCAGCCGGGACAGGGGGCGAGGGGGGGAGCAGTTCTTC
cdr3_aa: CASSRDRGRGGEQFF
j_call: TRBJ2-1
clone_size: few
v_call: TRBV2
d_call: TRBD1

cdr3_nt: TGTGCCAGCACTTTTAACACACAGACAGGGAACACCGGGGAGCTGTTTTTT
cdr3_aa: CASTFNTQTGNTGELFF
j_call: TRBJ2-2
clone_size: .
v_call: TRBV5-8
d_call: .

cdr3_nt: TGTGCCTGGAGTTACCGGACATCTACCTACGAGCAGTACTTC
cdr3_aa: CAWSYRTSTYEQYF
j_call: TRBJ2-7
clone_size: few
v_call: TRBV30
d_call: .

cdr3_nt: TGTGCCAGCAGTTTCAGCGGGGGAGGGGGCGGGAACATTCAGTACTTC
cdr3_aa: CASSFSGGGGGNIQYF
j_call: TRBJ2-4
clone_size: .
v_call: TRBV27
d_call: .

cdr3_nt: TGTGCCAGCTCACCAAGCCTAGCGGGTGATAATGAGCAGTTCTTC
cdr3_aa: CASSPSLAGDNEQFF
j_call: TRBJ2-1
clone_size: .
v_call: TRBV18
d_call: TRBD2

cdr3_nt: TGTGCCAGCAGCTTGGACAGCTCCTACAATGAGCAGTTCTTC
cdr3_aa: CASSLDSSYNEQFF
j_call: TRBJ2-1
clone_size: few
v_call: TRBV5-5
d_call: .

cdr3_nt: TGTGCCAGCAGCGGGACTCCGGGACTCACTCATTCACCCCTCCACTTT
cdr3_aa: CASSGTPGLTHSPLHF
j_call: TRBJ1-6
clone_size: few
v_call: TRBV2
d_call: .

cdr3_nt: TGTGCCAGCAGCCAAACGGGGGTTAGCTCCTATAATTCACCCCTCCACTTT
cdr3_aa: CASSQTGVSSYNSPLHF
j_call: TRBJ1-6
clone_size: .
v_call: TRBV28
d_call: .

cdr3_nt: TGCGCCAGCAGCTTGTTCGGGACTACTTACAATGAGCAGTTCTTC
cdr3_aa: CASSLFGTTYNEQFF
j_call: TRBJ2-1
clone_size: .
v_call: TRBV5-1
d_call: TRBD2

cdr3_nt: TGCGCCAGCAGCTTGGCCGGCACCCCGGGTGATACGCAGTATTTT
cdr3_aa: CASSLAGTPGDTQYF
j_call: TRBJ2-3
clone_size: few
v_call: TRBV5-1
d_call: .

cdr3_nt: TGTGCCAGCTCACCTAGGACTAGCGGCTCCTACAATGAGCAGTTCTTC
cdr3_aa: CASSPRTSGSYNEQFF
j_call: TRBJ2-1
clone_size: .
v_call: TRBV18
d_call: TRBD2

cdr3_nt: TGTGCCAGCAGCTTACCCCCCGGACAGCTGACGACCGGGGAGCTGTTTTTT
cdr3_aa: CASSLPPGQLTTGELFF
j_call: TRBJ2-2
clone_size: many
v_call: TRBV7-9
d_call: .

cdr3_nt: TGTGCCACCAGCGCCCGGATGGACTTCCCCTACAATGAGCAGTTCTTC
cdr3_aa: CATSARMDFPYNEQFF
j_call: TRBJ2-1
clone_size: .
v_call: TRBV15
d_call: .

cdr3_nt: TGTGCCAGCTCCCCCCTTGGGACAGGTGGAGTAGCCAAAAACATTCAGTACTTC
cdr3_aa: CASSPLGTGGVAKNIQYF
j_call: TRBJ2-4
clone_size: .
v_call: TRBV18
d_call: TRBD1

cdr3_nt: TGTGCCTGGAGTGTAGAGGGGAGGATCCATACCGGGGAGCTGTTTTTT
cdr3_aa: CAWSVEGRIHTGELFF
j_call: TRBJ2-2
clone_size: few
v_call: TRBV30
d_call: .

cdr3_nt: TGTGCCAGCAGCTTAGCACGGGAAGGGCCCCAGTACTTC
cdr3_aa: CASSLAREGPQYF
j_call: TRBJ2-5
clone_size: .
v_call: TRBV7-6
d_call: .

cdr3_nt: TGTGCCAGCAGTTTGGGACAATCTGGAAACACCATATATTTT
cdr3_aa: CASSLGQSGNTIYF
j_call: TRBJ1-3
clone_size: few
v_call: TRBV2
d_call: .

cdr3_nt: TGCAGCGTTGACTGGGGGGGAGTGACCCAGTACTTC
cdr3_aa: CSVDWGGVTQYF
j_call: TRBJ2-5
clone_size: many
v_call: TRBV29-1
d_call: TRBD2

cdr3_nt: TGTGCCAGCAGCGCGGATGTGTATCAGCCCCAGCATTTT
cdr3_aa: CASSADVYQPQHF
j_call: TRBJ1-5
clone_size: few
v_call: TRBV7-9
d_call: .

cdr3_nt: TGTGCCAGCAGTCGACTAGCGGACTACGAGCAGTACTTC
cdr3_aa: CASSRLADYEQYF
j_call: TRBJ2-7
clone_size: .
v_call: TRBV2
d_call: TRBD2

cdr3_nt: TGTGCCAGCAGCGCCGCGGGAGGGGGTTACGAGCAGTACTTC
cdr3_aa: CASSAAGGGYEQYF
j_call: TRBJ2-7
clone_size: .
v_call: TRBV9
d_call: TRBD2

cdr3_nt: TGTGCCAGCAGCGTTACTGTCGCGAACACCGGGGAGCTGTTTTTT
cdr3_aa: CASSVTVANTGELFF
j_call: TRBJ2-2
clone_size: .
v_call: TRBV11-2
d_call: .

cdr3_nt: TGTGCCAGCAGTGAATCCAGGGGGGCCGGGGAGCTGTTTTTT
cdr3_aa: CASSESRGAGELFF
j_call: TRBJ2-2
clone_size: few
v_call: TRBV2
d_call: .

cdr3_nt: TGTGCCTGGAGTTCGTTTAGGGGCGGCGGGGAGCTGTTTTTT
cdr3_aa: CAWSSFRGGGELFF
j_call: TRBJ2-2
clone_size: .
v_call: TRBV30
d_call: .

cdr3_nt: TGCAGCGCCAAGGGACAGACCACCACTGAAGCTTTCTTT
cdr3_aa: CSAKGQTTTEAFF
j_call: TRBJ1-1
clone_size: .
v_call: TRBV29-1
d_call: TRBD1